The text below deals with one T cell receptor (beta chain). The specificity of this receptor is unknown. No much larger clonotype is one base removed from it; base qualities were not supplied. The data are from a study of T cell responses to AZD1222 COVID-19 vaccine (TCRdb year 2021). With respect to the entire study: TCR sequencing covered more than 230 trial participants: approximately 200 given two doses of AZD1222 and 26 given two doses of MenACWY control vaccine. Trial participants were enrolled by age into subgroups of 18-55, 56-69 and 70-plus years, and about 150, 27 and 61 TCR-sequenced participants, respectively, were included in these subgroups.

The CDR1 and CDR2 encoded by the germline V gene are MDHEN and SYDVKM. V loses 5 bases of germline sequence and J loses 2 bases, and the interval between the two ends is 16 bases. The CDR3 numbers 15 residues from cysteine through phenylalanine. Only the CDR3 portion is preserved as DNA: 45 bases, with reading frame beginning at the first base. Explained via the paper, the time point label denotes: baseline before first vaccination. In light of the paper, this sample's treatment or condition label describes: meningococcal conjugate vaccine given as trial control. The vaccinee samples were drawn from two UK trials, COV001 and COV002, one of which was a single-blind randomized controlled phase 2/3 trial testing AZD1222 (ChAdOx1 nCoV-19) in healthy adults. For TCRbeta chain sequencing, PBMC samples were collected from trial participants at day 0 and at day 28 after the second dose. The CDR3 regions of human TCRbeta chains were analyzed by immunosequencing. As for how the authors treated the data: TCRs in the repertoires were matched against a reference library of SARS-CoV-2-specific TCRs that had been generated with the MIRA antigen-specificity platform. Breadth meant the fraction of unique TCRs that were SARS-CoV-2-associated, whereas depth meant the fraction of total T cells that were SARS-CoV-2-associated. Each spike-specific TCR was assigned to its reactive spike region and to a CD4 or CD8 class using the MIRA data. Log10-transformed breadth and depth values were compared by one-way ANOVA with Sidak's multiple comparisons tests. TCRdb took over this immuneACCESS table, retaining in-frame rearrangements with V and J assigned. Such tables are incomplete; in checked studies, under half of the missing clones stem from an unresolved V gene, and the remainder is unexplained. Clone size and the V and J calls come from that table; the DNA yielded D and trimming. In this sample the table shows about 49,000 clones, approximately 79% of which occur a single time. Around 20% of the sample comes from the top ten.

Points the paper makes about the study in general: Conclusions about previously exposed vaccinees were limited because only a handful of AZD1222 recipients were SARS-CoV-2 seropositive at baseline. Vaccine-associated CD4 TCRs spanned the whole spike protein, with dominant responses in regions 160-218 and 743-854. Because no day 14 peak-response samples were available, repertoires were characterized only after the peak T cell response. Reportedly, almost half of the unique spike-specific TCRs recognized epitopes lying outside the regions that are mutated in the B.1.351 and B.1.1.7 variants. Spike-specific TCR breadth and depth rose significantly after two AZD1222 doses compared with day 0 and with MenACWY recipients. In the small 56-69-year group, the increase in depth fell short of significance, most likely because of low power. Participants were mostly white British and included more females than males, and it was suggested by the authors that clonal diversity may have been underestimated.

The TCR comes from an adult in good health. The sequence is built from TRBV28 and TRBJ2-7, with the D segment identity uncertain. The sample here was peripheral blood, taken on day 0 of MenACWY control vaccination. The nucleotide sequence reads TGTGCCAGCAGTGACCTTTCGGACGAGGCCTACGAGCAGTACTTC. It translates to CASSDLSDEAYEQYF. The full variable domain, with segments outside the CDR3 supplied by the reference TRBV28 and TRBJ2-7 proteins, appears as DVKVTQSSRYLVKRTGEKVFLECVQDMDHENMFWYRQDPGLGLRLIYFSYDVKMKEKGDIPEGYSVSREKKERFSLILESASTNQTSMYLCASSDLSDEAYEQYFGPGTRLTVT.